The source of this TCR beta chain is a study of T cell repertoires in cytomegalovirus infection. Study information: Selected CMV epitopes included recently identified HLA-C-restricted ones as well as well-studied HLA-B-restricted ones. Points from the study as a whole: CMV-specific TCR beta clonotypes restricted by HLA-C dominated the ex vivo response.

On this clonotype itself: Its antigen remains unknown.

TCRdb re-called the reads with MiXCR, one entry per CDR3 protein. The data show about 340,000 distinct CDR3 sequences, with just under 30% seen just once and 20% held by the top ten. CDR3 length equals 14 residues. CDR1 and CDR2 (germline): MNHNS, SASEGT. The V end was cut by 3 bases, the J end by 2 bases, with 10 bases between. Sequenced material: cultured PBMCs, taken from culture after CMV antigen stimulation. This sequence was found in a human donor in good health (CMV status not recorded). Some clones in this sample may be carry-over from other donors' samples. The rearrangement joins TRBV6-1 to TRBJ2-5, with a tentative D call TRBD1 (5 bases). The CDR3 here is CASSDSTDQETQYF. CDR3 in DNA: TGTGCCAGCAGTGATTCGACAGATCAAGAGACCCAGTACTTC.